The 12 T cell receptor beta chains reported below all come from one sample, sequenced in a study of OX40 agonist ivuxolimab in advanced cancers. Generated by immunoSEQ multiplex PCR, the TCRdb table keeps only in-frame clones and is missing some. The sample yields about 71,000 clones, about 81% seen once. The sequencing used CD4+ or CD8+ T cells sorted from blood, collected in a trial of the OX40 agonist ivuxolimab. These receptors were taken from an adult with an advanced solid tumor such as melanoma, head and neck, liver or kidney cancer.

This sequence joins TRBV9 and TRBJ2-1, with D possibly being TRBD2 (6 bases). Germline V gene sequence: CDR1 SGDLS, CDR2 YYNGEE. The CDR3 extends over 14 amino acids. V was pared by 0 bases and J by 10 bases, with 14 bases between. DNA of the CDR3: TGTGCCAGCAGCGTAGGGGGGGACCTCCGGGAGCAGTTCTTC. Protein: CASSVGGDLREQFF.

This clone was seen only a few times. The rearrangement uses TRBV2 and TRBJ1-2; D remains unclear. The V gene's germline CDR1 is SNHLY and CDR2 FYNNEI. This CDR3 spans 14 amino acids. The germline V and J ends were trimmed by 6 bases and 3 bases, with 14 bases remaining between them. The CDR3 bases are TGTGCCAGCAGGGACGTTGGGGTCGACTATGGCTACACCTTC. Translation: CASRDVGVDYGYTF.

The rearrangement links TRBV7-3 to TRBJ2-7, with no clear D. The CDR3 loop spans 14 amino acids. Trimming removed 0 bases at V and 0 bases at J, with 6 bases between. Germline V gene sequence: CDR1 SGHTA, CDR2 FQGTGA. CDR3 loop: CASSLTGDSYEQYF. In nucleotides, the CDR3 is TGTGCCAGCAGCTTAACTGGGGACTCCTACGAGCAGTACTTC.

This chain connects TRBV7-9 to TRBJ1-3, with TRBD1 as a possible D gene (5 bases). V lost 5 bases, J lost 0 bases, and 20 bases lay in between. The CDR3 contains 18 residues. Germline CDR1 SEHNR, CDR2 FQNEAQ (reference sequence). The CDR3 sequence: CASSPTWGPPSSGNTIYF. The CDR3 coding sequence is TGTGCCAGCAGCCCAACCTGGGGACCCCCGAGCTCTGGAAACACCATATATTTT.

This clone was observed once. The V and J genes are TRBV6-5 and TRBJ2-2; either TRBD1 or TRBD2 may supply D (7 bases each). The CDR3 loop spans 14 amino acids. V was pared by 8 bases and J by 2 bases, with 12 bases between. Germline V lookup: CDR1 MNHEY, CDR2 SVGAGI. CDR3 loop: CASGEGANTGELFF. The CDR3 DNA sequence: TGTGCCAGCGGGGAGGGGGCAAACACCGGGGAGCTGTTTTTT.

The chain recombines TRBV7-9 with TRBJ1-2; a weak D match, TRBD1 (6 bases). The CDR3 is 13 residues long. CDR1 and CDR2 (germline): SEHNR, FQNEAQ (reference sequence). Trimming removed 1 base from V and 13 bases from J, with 16 bases in between. CDR3 amino acids: CASSLGRDGGPTF. CDR3 DNA: TGTGCCAGCAGCTTAGGTCGAGACGGGGGCCCCACCTTC. The full variable domain, its missing parts supplied by reference TRBV7-9 and TRBJ1-2, is DTGVSQNPRHKITKRGQNVTFRCDPISEHNRLYWYRQTLGQGPEFLTYFQNEAQLEKSRLLSDRFSAERPKGSFSTLEIQRTEQGDSAMYLCASSLGRDGGPTFGSGTRLTVV.

This clone has just one count. This chain connects TRBV6-4 to TRBJ1-6; TRBD1 matches 9 bases. The CDR3 runs to 15 residues. Germline V gene data show CDR1 as MRHNA and CDR2 as SNTAGT. V gave up 0 bases and J gave up 6 bases; unmatched junction bases: 0. In DNA form, the CDR3 reads TGTGCCAGCAGTGACTCGACAGGGGGTAATTCACCCCTCCACTTT. Translating it yields CASSDSTGGNSPLHF.

Comments on this clone: It is likely a read error, because the conserved phenylalanine at the end of the CDR3 is missing. Because the CDR3's place on the DNA is in doubt, the DNA is left out and the CDR3 is given as listed by TCRdb. The CDR3 here is CASSEYVGTTAN. The chain uses TRBV2 and TRBJ2-7; the table names TRBD2, a call not compared with the DNA. Germline assignment: CDR1 SNHLY and CDR2 FYNNEI. The CDR3 length is 12 residues, termini included.

The V gene is TRBV4-1, the J gene TRBJ1-4, with 9 positions matching TRBD1. V dropped 4 bases and J dropped 7; count of bases not matched to a gene: 10. This CDR3 region has 16 residues. In germline, CDR1 is MGHRA, CDR2 YSYEKL. The CDR3 DNA reads TGCGCCAGCAGCCCCCTCTTCGGGACAGGGAGTGAAAAACTGTTTTTT. Its protein is CASSPLFGTGSEKLFF.

The chain combines TRBV5-1 with TRBJ2-2; D tentatively reads TRBD1 or TRBD2 (5 bases each). The CDR3 runs to 15 residues. Germline V gives CDR1 SGHRS, CDR2 YFSETQ. The V gene lost 10 bases and the J gene lost 1 base, with 17 bases spanning the gap. DNA of the CDR3: TGCGCCTCCACACGTGGGACGGGGAACACCGGGGAGCTGTTTTTT. Residues: CASTRGTGNTGELFF.

The J gene is TRBJ2-1, the V gene TRBV30; D may be TRBD2 (5 bases). Trimming took 2 bases from V and 2 from J, leaving 13 bases between them. The CDR3 loop spans 15 amino acids. Germline loops: CDR1 GTSNPN, CDR2 SVGIG (reference sequence). CDR3 nucleotide sequence: TGTGCCTGGAGTCCCAGCGGCCGTGCCTACAATGAGCAGTTCTTC. It encodes CAWSPSGRAYNEQFF.

V is TRBV21-1 and J is TRBJ1-2. TRBV21-1 corresponds to a pseudogene. The CDR3 runs 14 residues. CDR3 amino acids: CASSKGGGGYGYTF. The CDR3 DNA follows: TGTGCCAGCAGCAAAGGCGGGGGAGGCTATGGCTACACCTTC.